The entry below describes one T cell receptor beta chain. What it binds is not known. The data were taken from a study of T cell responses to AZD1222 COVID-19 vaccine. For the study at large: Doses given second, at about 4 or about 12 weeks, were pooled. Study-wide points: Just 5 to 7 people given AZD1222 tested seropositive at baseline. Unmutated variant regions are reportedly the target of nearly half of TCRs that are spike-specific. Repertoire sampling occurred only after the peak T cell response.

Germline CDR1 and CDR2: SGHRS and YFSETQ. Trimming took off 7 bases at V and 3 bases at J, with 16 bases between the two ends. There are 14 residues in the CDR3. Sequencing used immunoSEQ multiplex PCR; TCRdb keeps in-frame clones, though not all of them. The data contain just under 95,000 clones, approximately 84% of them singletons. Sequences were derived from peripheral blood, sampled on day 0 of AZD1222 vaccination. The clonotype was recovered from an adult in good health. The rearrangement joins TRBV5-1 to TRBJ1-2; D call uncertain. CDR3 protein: CASGTTGNYYGYTF. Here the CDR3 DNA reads TGCGCCAGCGGAACTACCGGGAACTACTATGGCTACACCTTC.